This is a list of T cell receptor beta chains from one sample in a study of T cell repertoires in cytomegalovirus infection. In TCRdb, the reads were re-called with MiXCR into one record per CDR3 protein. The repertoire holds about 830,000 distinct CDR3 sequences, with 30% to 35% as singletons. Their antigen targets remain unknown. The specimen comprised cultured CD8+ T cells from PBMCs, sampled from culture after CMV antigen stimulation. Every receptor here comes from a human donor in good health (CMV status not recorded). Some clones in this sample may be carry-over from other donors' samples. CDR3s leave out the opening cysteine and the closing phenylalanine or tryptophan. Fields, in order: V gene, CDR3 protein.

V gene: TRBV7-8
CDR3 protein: ASSLLRGGNNEQF

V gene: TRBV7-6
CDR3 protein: ASSQGGELNTEAF

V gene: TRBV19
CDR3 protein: ASSILPQGTDTQY

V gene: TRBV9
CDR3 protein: ASSPAGGRNTEAF

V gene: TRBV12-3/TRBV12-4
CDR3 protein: ASSYTGAHKETQY

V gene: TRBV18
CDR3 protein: ASSPRRVGFLGYT

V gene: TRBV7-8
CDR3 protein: ATRTVTGELF

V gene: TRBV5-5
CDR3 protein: ASSLARGYNEQF

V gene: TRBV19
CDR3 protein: ASSPDRKRDMNTEAF

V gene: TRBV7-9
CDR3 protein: ASSPPGGDYEQY

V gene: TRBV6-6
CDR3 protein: ASSYSAGVFTGELF

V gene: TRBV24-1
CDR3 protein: ATSDLEGADTQY

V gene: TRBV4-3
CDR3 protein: ASSQGDRTVEDTEAF

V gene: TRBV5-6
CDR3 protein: ASSRDRLAGITDTQY

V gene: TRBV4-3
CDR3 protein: ASSQDSGPGQKAF

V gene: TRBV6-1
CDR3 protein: ASSPGTRGTDTQY